The rows below give T cell receptor beta chains drawn from one sample of a study of identical twins. Each CDR3 protein gets one entry after TCRdb re-called the 5' RACE reads with MiXCR. The data contain roughly 1,500,000 distinct CDR3 sequences, more than 30% of them singletons. Source material: cord blood. The receptor source for this set is a newborn girl in good health. Both conserved end residues are part of each CDR3. D genes are given only for firm matches. Size is omitted from some rows. Given values are once, few, many or a class for expanded clones.

J gene	V gene	clone size	D gene	CDR3 protein	CDR3 DNA
TRBJ1-4	TRBV6-1	-	-	CASSDRGEREKLFF	TGTGCCAGCAGCGATCGCGGTGAGAGAGAAAAACTGTTTTTT
TRBJ2-7	TRBV5-1	-	TRBD2	CASSLSYLSSGTYEQYF	TGCGCCAGCAGCTTGTCCTACCTTTCTAGCGGGACCTACGAGCAGTACTTC
TRBJ2-3	TRBV20-1	few	TRBD2	CSAQRGGGDTQYF	TGCAGTGCCCAGCGGGGGGGCGGAGATACGCAGTATTTT
TRBJ2-3	TRBV2	-	-	CASSEWVQGRRDTQYF	TGTGCCAGCAGTGAATGGGTCCAGGGGAGGCGAGATACGCAGTATTTT
TRBJ1-4	TRBV3-1	few	-	CASSQDRAGTNEKLFF	TGTGCCAGCAGCCAAGATCGGGCAGGGACTAATGAAAAACTGTTTTTT
TRBJ2-1	TRBV20-1	few	-	CSARSSGRDNEQFF	TGCAGTGCTAGGTCGTCGGGAAGGGACAATGAGCAGTTCTTC
TRBJ2-2	TRBV27	-	-	CASSMTVTNTGELFF	TGTGCCAGCAGTATGACGGTTACGAACACCGGGGAGCTGTTTTTT
TRBJ2-3	TRBV29-1	many	-	CSVGRGASTDTQYF	TGCAGCGTTGGGAGGGGGGCTAGCACAGATACGCAGTATTTT
TRBJ2-5	TRBV20-1	-	-	CSASPGGRVLVQTQYF	TGCAGTGCTAGCCCCGGGGGCAGGGTTTTGGTCCAGACCCAGTACTTC
TRBJ2-7	TRBV4-2	-	-	CASSQDFRGIGEQYF	TGTGCCAGCAGCCAAGATTTCAGGGGAATCGGCGAGCAGTACTTC
TRBJ2-4	TRBV20-1	-	-	CSARSPSKNIQYF	TGCAGTGCTAGGTCCCCGTCCAAAAACATTCAGTACTTC